This entry lists 4 T cell receptor beta chains sequenced from one sample in a study of blood T cell repertoires in COVID-19 (dated by TCRdb to about 2020). Library construction relied on the immunoSEQ multiplex PCR assay. TCRdb retrieved this table from immuneACCESS and kept in-frame rearrangements only. Not all clones are present; in checked studies, unresolved V genes account for under half, and no reason is known for the remainder. This sample has fewer than 90,000 clones in its table, and over 60% of those were observed once. The top ten clones comprise 15% of the sample. The sequenced sample was peripheral blood. These receptors were taken from a man in his fifties or sixties with COVID-19, enrolled during active disease.

V gene TRBV28 combines with J gene TRBJ1-3; tentative D call: TRBD1 (5 bases). The CDR3 runs 14 residues. Germline CDR1 is MDHEN and CDR2 is SYDVKM. The germline V and J ends were trimmed by 7 bases and 0 bases, with 10 bases remaining between them. The CDR3 sequence is CASTDSLSGNTIYF. DNA for the CDR3: TGTGCCAGCACCGACAGTCTCTCTGGAAACACCATATATTTT.

The chain has TRBV5-3 and TRBJ2-7, with 13 bases aligning to TRBD2. TRBV5-3 is an ORF; its function is uncertain. This CDR3 spans 18 amino acids. V was clipped by 1 base and J by 3 bases; unmatched bases: 10. CDR3 amino acids: CARSLTSGGDNLFYEQYF. The CDR3 DNA sequence: TGTGCCAGAAGCTTGACTAGCGGGGGGGATAATCTATTCTACGAGCAGTACTTC.

CDR3 nucleotide sequence: TGTGCCAGCAGCTTATCGCGGGACCTACGGAGGGAGCAGTTCTTC. Its translation is CASSLSRDLRREQFF. This chain connects TRBV7-2 to TRBJ2-1; D may be TRBD2 (6 bases). The CDR3 consists of 15 residues. Trimming shortened V by 2 bases and J by 10 bases, and 18 bases separated the two germline ends. Per the germline V gene, CDR1 is SGHTA and CDR2 is FQGNSA.

The chain carries TRBV6-5 and TRBJ2-5; 7 bases fit TRBD2. Germline lookup yields CDR1 MNHEY and CDR2 SVGAGI. V lost 2 bases and J lost 8; bases outside the gene matches: 8. The CDR3 length is 14 residues. In DNA form, the CDR3 reads TGTGCCAGCAGTTACCGGGGAGTAGCGGGCACCCAGTACTTC. Amino acids: CASSYRGVAGTQYF.